This paragraph covers one TCR beta chain sequence. Per the study methods: Nucleated cell number was recorded as an estimate derived from reference gene primer amplification. Clones were sequenced by immunoSEQ multiplex PCR, and TCRdb holds only the in-frame ones, with some missing. V and J calls and clone size come straight from that table; D and trimming were deduced from the DNA. The sample gives some 180,000 clones, around four fifths of which show up once; roughly 2.8% is in the top ten. The data derive from a study of blood T cell repertoires in COVID-19. As for the study in general: Italy, Spain and the United States were the sources of the convalescent and acute COVID-19 samples. Sources were T cells, B-cell-depleted T cells, or PBMCs; the material itself was cDNA or gDNA.

The CDR3 is made up of 19 amino acids. CDR1 is LNHNV, CDR2 YYDKDF, per germline (reference sequence). V lost 1 base and J 4 bases, leaving 25 bases between the germline ends. The source is a woman aged 80 or older with active or convalescent COVID-19. The sample was peripheral blood. The genes are TRBV15 and TRBJ1-2; D might be TRBD1 (5 bases). This CDR3 is CATSRGRSGGIRSGYGYTF. CDR3 in DNA: TGTGCCACCAGCAGAGGTCGTTCCGGGGGGATTAGAAGTGGCTATGGCTACACCTTC.